The sequence of this T cell receptor beta chain was determined in a study of PD-L1 blockade in urothelial cancer (dated by TCRdb to about 2017). Looking at the study overall: Twenty-five of 29 patients were identified as males with urothelial cancer of bladder origin, and a prior smoking history was reported by 18 of 29 patients. Pretreatment blood TCR-seq was available for 30 or so patients, at least one posttreatment blood collection was obtained for around 24 patients, and tumor TCR-seq was available for around 24 patients. Blood samples were analyzed at 3 weeks after treatment start (second dose) and at 6 weeks after treatment start. Pretreatment tumor samples, along with matched peripheral blood collected serially before and after atezolizumab treatment, underwent TCR sequencing. Somatic, immune and clinical correlates of response to PD-L1 blockade with atezolizumab in urothelial cancer were the focus of an exploratory multi-omic analysis. In the same patients, whole exome sequencing and RNA sequencing of pretreatment tumors were performed in addition to TCR sequencing. Durable clinical benefit was defined as progression-free survival longer than 6 months, and TCR features were also tested against progression-free and overall survival. Blood samples yielded a median of around 130,000 T cells and more than 80,000 unique TCRs, with median clonality roughly 0.084. An ECOG performance status of 0 or 1 was recorded for the patients, and 0 to 3 prior chemotherapy regimens had been received by the patients. Nine patients reached durable clinical benefit, while 20 patients did not.

The intended sense of this specimen's time point label: pretreatment peripheral blood. The Qiagen DNeasy Blood extraction kit was used to purify genomic DNA from total PBMCs and tumor samples. PBMCs were collected pretreatment and during treatment and were isolated and stored as previously described. A distance of 13 bases separates the germline ends of V and J, which lose 0 bases and 3 bases respectively. The CDR3, from cysteine to phenylalanine, totals 16 residues. The sequence is cut down to CDR3 DNA, 48 bases in frame from base 1. CDR1 and CDR2 are drawn from the germline V gene (reference sequence): SGHKS, YYEKEE. Each PCR received spiked-in synthetic TCR analog templates so that absolute template abundance could be estimated from read counts. The immunoSEQ assay used bias-controlled V and J gene primers to amplify TCRbeta CDR3 regions from genomic DNA. Sequencing of rearranged TCRbeta segments was performed at approximately 20X coverage. The authors processed their data as follows. Clustering was used to correct sequencing errors, and CDR3s were annotated against IMGT so that V, D and J genes could be assigned. Only productive TCRbeta rearrangements were used in downstream analyses, excluding out-of-frame or stop-codon sequences. Clonality was computed as one minus Shannon entropy normalized by the log of the number of unique productive sequences. Fisher's exact test with Benjamini-Hochberg correction, using a cutoff of adjusted p below 0.01, was how clones that differed between time points or between blood and tumor were identified. Drawn from immuneACCESS, this table holds only the in-frame rearrangements with V and J called that TCRdb kept. Clones are partly lost; checked studies trace under half to an unresolved V gene and leave the rest unexplained. V, J and clone size derive from that table, while D and trimming were established from the DNA sequence. The sample table shows around 43,000 clones, and roughly 90% are seen once. More than 20% of the sample is held by the ten biggest clonotypes.

A note on this clone: Its antigen has not been determined. Base quality data are lacking; no much larger clone is found one base away.

What the study reported, not specific to this receptor: At 3 weeks after the start of treatment, tumor-associated TCR clones in peripheral blood had expanded more in patients with durable benefit (n of about 22, p = 0.022). Because of the small sample size (n ≈ 30) and the many exploratory analyses performed, the results are intended to be regarded as hypothesis-generating. Improved progression-free and overall survival was found to be associated with pretreatment peripheral blood TCR clonality below the median.

The source of this sequence is a donor over 35 with urothelial cancer. Here the sequenced sample was PBMCs, taken around atezolizumab (anti-PD-L1) treatment. Recombination joined TRBV5-5 with TRBJ1-5, with a weak D call of TRBD1 (6 bases match). The CDR3 is CASSLAVAGDNQPQHF. The nucleotides read TGTGCCAGCAGCTTGGCGGTGGCAGGGGACAATCAGCCCCAGCATTTT.